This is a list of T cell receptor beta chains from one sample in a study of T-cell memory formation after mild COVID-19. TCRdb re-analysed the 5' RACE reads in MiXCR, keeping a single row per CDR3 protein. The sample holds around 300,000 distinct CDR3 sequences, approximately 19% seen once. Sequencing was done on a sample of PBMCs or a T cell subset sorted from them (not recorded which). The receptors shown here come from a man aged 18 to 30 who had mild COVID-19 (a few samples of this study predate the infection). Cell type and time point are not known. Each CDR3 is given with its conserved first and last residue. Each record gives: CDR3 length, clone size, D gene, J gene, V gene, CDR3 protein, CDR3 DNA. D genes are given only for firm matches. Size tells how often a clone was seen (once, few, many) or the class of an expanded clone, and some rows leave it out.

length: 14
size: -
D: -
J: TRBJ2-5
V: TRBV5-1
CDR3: CASSPYGPQETQYF
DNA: TGCGCCAGCAGCCCCTACGGACCACAAGAGACCCAGTACTTC

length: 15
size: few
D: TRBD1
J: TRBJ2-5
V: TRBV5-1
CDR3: CASSEAGTGEETQYF
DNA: TGCGCCAGCAGCGAAGCCGGGACAGGGGAAGAGACCCAGTACTTC

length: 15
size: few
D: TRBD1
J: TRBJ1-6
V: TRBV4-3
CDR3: CASSPDRGYNSPLHF
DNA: TGCGCCAGCAGCCCCGACAGGGGTTATAATTCACCCCTCCACTTT

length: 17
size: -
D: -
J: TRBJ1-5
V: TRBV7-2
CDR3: CASSFFAGRGRNQPQHF
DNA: TGTGCCAGCAGCTTCTTTGCGGGGCGGGGTCGCAATCAGCCCCAGCATTTT

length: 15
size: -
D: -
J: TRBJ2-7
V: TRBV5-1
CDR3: CASSPGAGEFYEQYF
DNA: TGCGCCAGCAGCCCCGGGGCAGGGGAATTCTACGAGCAGTACTTC

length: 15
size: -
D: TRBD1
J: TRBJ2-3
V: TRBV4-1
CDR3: CASSQVETGGDTQYF
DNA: TGCGCCAGCAGCCAAGTTGAGACAGGGGGAGATACGCAGTATTTT

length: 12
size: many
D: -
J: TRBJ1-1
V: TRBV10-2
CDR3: CASSGGNTEAFF
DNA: TGCGCCAGCAGTGGCGGGAACACTGAAGCTTTCTTT

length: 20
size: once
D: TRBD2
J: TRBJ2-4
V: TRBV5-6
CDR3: CASSSSLASGGVLAKNIQYF
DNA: TGTGCCAGCAGCTCGTCGCTGGCTAGCGGGGGGGTACTAGCCAAAAACATTCAGTACTTC

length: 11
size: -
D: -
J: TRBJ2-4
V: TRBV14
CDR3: CASSHSNIQYF
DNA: TGTGCCAGCAGCCATTCGAACATTCAGTACTTC

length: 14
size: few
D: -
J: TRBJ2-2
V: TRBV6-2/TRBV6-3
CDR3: CASSYSYPTGELFF
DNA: TGTGCCAGCAGTTACTCCTACCCCACCGGGGAGCTGTTTTTT

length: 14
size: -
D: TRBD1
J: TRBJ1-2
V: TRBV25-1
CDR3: CASSVGQGSGGYTF
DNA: TGTGCCAGCAGCGTAGGACAGGGGTCAGGGGGCTACACCTTC

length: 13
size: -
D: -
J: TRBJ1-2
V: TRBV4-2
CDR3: CASSQAWQGGYTF
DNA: TGTGCCAGCAGCCAAGCGTGGCAGGGCGGCTACACCTTC

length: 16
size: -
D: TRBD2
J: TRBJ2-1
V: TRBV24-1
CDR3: CATSETGTSGVNEQFF
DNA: TGTGCCACCAGTGAAACCGGGACTAGCGGGGTCAATGAGCAGTTCTTC

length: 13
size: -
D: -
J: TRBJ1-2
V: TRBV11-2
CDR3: CASSLVEGYGYTF
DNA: TGTGCCAGCAGCTTAGTGGAGGGCTATGGCTACACCTTC